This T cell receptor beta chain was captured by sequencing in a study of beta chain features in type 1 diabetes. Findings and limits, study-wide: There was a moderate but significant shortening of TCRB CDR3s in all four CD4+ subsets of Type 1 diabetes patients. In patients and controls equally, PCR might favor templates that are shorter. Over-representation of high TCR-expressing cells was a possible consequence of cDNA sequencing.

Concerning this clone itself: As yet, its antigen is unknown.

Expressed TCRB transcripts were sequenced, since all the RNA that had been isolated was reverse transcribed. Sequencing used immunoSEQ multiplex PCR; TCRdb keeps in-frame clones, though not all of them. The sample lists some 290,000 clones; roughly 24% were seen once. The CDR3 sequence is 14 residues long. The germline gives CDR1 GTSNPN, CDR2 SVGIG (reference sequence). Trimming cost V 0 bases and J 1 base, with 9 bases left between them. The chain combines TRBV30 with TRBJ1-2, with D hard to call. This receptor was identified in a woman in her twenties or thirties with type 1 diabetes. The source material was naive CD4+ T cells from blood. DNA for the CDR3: TGTGCCTGGAGTGTACGGGGAATTAACTATGGCTACACCTTC. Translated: CAWSVRGINYGYTF.